This T cell receptor beta chain emerged from a study of blood T cell repertoires in COVID-19. Study in general: PBMCs, B-cell-depleted T cells, or T cells were the source of the cDNA or gDNA that made up the material.

There are 14 residues in the CDR3. In germline, CDR1 is SGHTA, CDR2 FQGTGA. The junction had 4 bases not matched to a gene; V was cut back by 2 bases and J by 5 bases. TCRdb's copy holds only in-frame clones and misses some; the assay was immunoSEQ multiplex PCR. Here the sample spans about 200,000 clones, 80% being singletons. Material: peripheral blood. This chain links TRBV7-3 with TRBJ2-3, with TRBD2 matching 7 bases. The sequence came from a woman aged 70-85 years with acute or convalescent COVID-19. The CDR3 nucleotides are TGTGCCAGCAGCTTAGCGGGGGAACAAGATACGCAGTATTTT. It encodes CASSLAGEQDTQYF.